Presented here are 21 T cell receptor beta chains from one specimen sequenced in a study of cytomegalovirus exposure and HLA in healthy donors. It was with 60 Vbeta and 13 Jbeta primers that the PCR ran. TCRdb keeps only in-frame clones here, not all; method: immunoSEQ multiplex PCR. The sample records roughly 96,000 clones, approximately 74% being singletons. The material sequenced was PBMCs. The source of these receptors is a female donor in good health and CMV-seropositive.

The CDR3 sequence: CASSTTGATNEKLFF. As DNA, the CDR3 is TGTGCCAGTAGTACGACAGGGGCTACTAATGAAAAACTGTTTTTT. The chain carries TRBV19 and TRBJ1-4; 8 bases are shared with TRBD1. Germline assignment: CDR1 LNHDA and CDR2 SQIVND (reference sequence). The V segment lost 4 bases and the J segment 2 bases; nucleotides outside the gene matches: 3. The CDR3 has 15 residues. The whole variable domain, remainder taken from reference TRBV19 and TRBJ1-4, is DGGITQSPKYLFRKEGQNVTLSCEQNLNHDAMYWYRQDPGQGLRLIYYSQIVNDFQKGDIAEGYSVSREKKESFPLTVTSAQKNPTAFYLCASSTTGATNEKLFFGSGTQLSVL.

This clone showed up just a few times. This chain connects TRBV2 to TRBJ1-2; D possibly corresponds to TRBD1 (6 bases). CDR1 is SNHLY and CDR2 is FYNNEI in the germline V gene. CDR3 length: 11 amino acids. The germline V and J ends were trimmed by 5 bases and 7 bases, with 8 bases remaining between them. CDR3 bases: TGTGCCAGCAGTACAGGGTTTGGCTACACCTTC. Translating gives CASSTGFGYTF.

There are a few counts of this clone. The sample carries other DNA sequences with the same CDR3. The chain employs TRBV30 and TRBJ2-1; 7 bases are a match to TRBD1. With 0 bases clipped from V and 4 bases from J, the junction kept 0 bases outside the gene matches. This CDR3 is 13 amino acids long. Germline assignment: CDR1 GTSNPN and CDR2 SVGIG (reference sequence). This CDR3 reads CAWSVTGYNEQFF. Here the CDR3 DNA reads TGTGCCTGGAGTGTGACAGGGTACAATGAGCAGTTCTTC.

The CDR3 DNA reads as TGTGCCAGCTTCCGGGCTCAGGGTCCCTTGAGCTCCTACGAGCAGTACTTC. Encoded protein: CASFRAQGPLSSYEQYF. This chain connects TRBV30 to TRBJ2-7, with D maybe TRBD1 (5 bases). The CDR3 is 17 residues long. V lost 8 bases to trimming and J lost 0 bases, with 26 bases between them. The V gene's germline CDR1 is GTSNPN and CDR2 SVGIG (reference sequence).

The chain uses TRBV4-1 and TRBJ2-7; TRBD2 is a possible D gene (6 bases). Trimming removed 0 bases at V and 6 bases at J, with 15 bases between. The CDR3 runs to 15 residues. CDR1 and CDR2 from the germline V gene are MGHRA and YSYEKL. CDR3 region: CASSQDRETSREQYF. CDR3 nucleotide sequence: TGCGCCAGCAGCCAAGATAGGGAAACTAGCCGCGAGCAGTACTTC.

This clone was counted only a few times. The chain links TRBV29-1 to TRBJ2-5; 7 positions agree with TRBD2. From germline, CDR1 is SQVTM and CDR2 ANQGSEA. CDR3 length: 12 amino acids. The V segment lost 4 bases and the J segment 1 base; nucleotides outside the gene matches: 0. CDR3 nucleotide sequence: TGCAGCGTTGGGGGGGGCCAAGAGACCCAGTACTTC. Protein sequence: CSVGGGQETQYF. The full variable domain, rest sourced from reference TRBV29-1 and TRBJ2-5, is SAVISQKPSRDICQRGTSLTIQCQVDSQVTMMFWYRQQPGQSLTLIATANQGSEATYESGFVIDKFPISRPNLTFSTLTVSNMSPEDSSIYLCSVGGGQETQYFGPGTRLLVL.

The genes are TRBV11-1 and TRBJ2-7; D gene uncertain. V dropped 5 bases and J dropped 2 bases, with 13 bases sitting between them. This CDR3 region has 14 residues. Looked up from germline, CDR1 is SGHAT and CDR2 is FQDESV (reference sequence). The CDR3 region is CASSRRRYPYEQYF. The DNA for the CDR3 is TGTGCCAGCAGCCGCCGGCGGTACCCCTACGAGCAGTACTTC.

The V gene is TRBV4-1, the J gene TRBJ2-7; D ambiguous. Germline CDR1 reads MGHRA; CDR2 reads YSYEKL. The V end lost 4 bases, the J end lost 2 bases, and 3 bases lay between the germline ends. The CDR3 is 11 amino acids. The CDR3 spells CASSRAYEQYF. DNA for the CDR3: TGCGCCAGCAGCCGCGCCTACGAGCAGTACTTC.

The chain couples TRBV4-2 to TRBJ2-1; possible D gene TRBD2, 6 bases. V was clipped by 3 bases and J by 0 bases, with 18 bases between them. The germline V gene has CDR1 LGHNA and CDR2 YNFKEQ. The CDR3 runs to 18 residues. CDR3 sequence: CASSQAAMAGSSYNEQFF. CDR3 coding DNA: TGTGCCAGCAGCCAGGCTGCAATGGCGGGGAGCTCCTACAATGAGCAGTTCTTC.

The chain links TRBV30 to TRBJ1-1, with 7 bases identical to TRBD1. The V and J ends lost 3 bases and 1 base, in that order; junction bases with no gene match: 2. Germline V gives CDR1 GTSNPN, CDR2 SVGIG (reference sequence). CDR3 length: 13 residues. CDR3 in DNA: TGTGCCTGGAGAAACAGGGGGAACACTGAAGCTTTCTTT. This sequence encodes CAWRNRGNTEAFF. Full variable domain (missing parts from reference TRBV30 and TRBJ1-1): SQTIHQWPATLVQPVGSPLSLECTVEGTSNPNLYWYRQAAGRGLQLLFYSVGIGQISSEVPQNLSASRPQDRQFILSSKKLLLSDSGFYLCAWRNRGNTEAFFGQGTRLTVV.

V gene TRBV7-2 combines with J gene TRBJ1-5; possibly TRBD1 for D (6 bases). This CDR3 comprises 15 residues. Germline V gene sequence: CDR1 SGHTA, CDR2 FQGNSA. Trimming pared 1 base from V and 3 bases from J, leaving 10 bases between. CDR3 nucleotide sequence: TGTGCCAGCAGCTTAGGACAGGTTTACAATCAGCCCCAGCATTTT. This sequence encodes CASSLGQVYNQPQHF.

This clone was seen only a few times. This sequence joins TRBV30 and TRBJ2-2; 8 bases line up with TRBD2. The germline V gene encodes CDR1 GTSNPN and CDR2 SVGIG (reference sequence). The CDR3 extends over 14 amino acids. V shed 2 bases, J shed 5 bases, and the junction held 4 bases outside the gene matches. CDR3: CAWSSGRETGELFF. The CDR3 DNA sequence: TGTGCCTGGAGTTCCGGGAGGGAGACCGGGGAGCTGTTTTTT. The whole variable domain, filled in from reference TRBV30 and TRBJ2-2, reads SQTIHQWPATLVQPVGSPLSLECTVEGTSNPNLYWYRQAAGRGLQLLFYSVGIGQISSEVPQNLSASRPQDRQFILSSKKLLLSDSGFYLCAWSSGRETGELFFGEGSRLTVL.

In this sample, this clone turned up a few times. The chain couples TRBV4-3 to TRBJ1-1; 9 bases map to TRBD1. Germline CDR1 is LGHNA and CDR2 is YSLEER. CDR3 length equals 16 residues. The ends lost 1 base at V and 6 bases at J; junction bases unmatched: 9. CDR3 amino acids: CASSQALGQGSSEAFF. The CDR3 DNA is TGCGCCAGCAGCCAAGCATTGGGACAGGGAAGCTCTGAAGCTTTCTTT.

This chain uses TRBV5-1 with TRBJ1-6; 10 nucleotides align to TRBD1. The germline V gene has CDR1 SGHRS and CDR2 YFSETQ. This CDR3 comprises 15 residues. J lost 10 bases, V lost 3 bases, and 7 bases had no gene match. This CDR3 is CASSSVDRGGSPLHF. Written as DNA, the CDR3 is TGCGCCAGCAGCTCGGTGGACAGGGGGGGGTCACCCCTCCACTTT.

The rearrangement links TRBV9 to TRBJ2-1; D is uncertain. This CDR3 region has 14 residues. Trimming stripped 0 bases from V and 9 bases from J, with 13 bases between. Germline-derived CDR1 and CDR2 are SGDLS and YYNGEE. CDR3 in amino acids: CASSVGGSQGEQFF. The CDR3 DNA sequence: TGTGCCAGCAGCGTAGGAGGCAGCCAAGGTGAGCAGTTCTTC. The whole variable domain, remainder taken from reference TRBV9 and TRBJ2-1, is DSGVTQTPKHLITATGQRVTLRCSPRSGDLSVYWYQQSLDQGLQFLIQYYNGEERAKGNILERFSAQQFPDLHSELNLSSLELGDSALYFCASSVGGSQGEQFFGPGTRLTVL.

Here the CDR3 reads CASSPTSETQYF. CDR3 in DNA: TGTGCCAGCAGCCCTACCTCGGAGACCCAGTACTTC. The V call is TRBV6-5, the J call TRBJ2-5; D uncertain. Germline-derived CDR1 and CDR2 are MNHEY and SVGAGI. Trimming pared 6 bases from V and 5 bases from J, leaving 10 bases between. The CDR3 runs to 12 residues.

The gene calls are TRBV30 and TRBJ2-5; D might be TRBD1 (8 bases). From germline, CDR1 is GTSNPN and CDR2 SVGIG (reference sequence). There are 17 residues in the CDR3. V dropped 0 bases and J dropped 5 bases, with 22 bases sitting between them. The CDR3 loop is CAWSVQGGKGPSETQYF. For the CDR3, the DNA is TGTGCCTGGAGTGTACAGGGGGGGAAGGGGCCCTCGGAGACCCAGTACTTC.

The CDR3 region is CASSAVGQGNSPLHF. Here the CDR3 DNA reads TGTGCCAGCAGCGCCGTAGGACAGGGGAATTCACCCCTCCACTTT. V usage is TRBV11-2 and J usage is TRBJ1-6; TRBD1 agrees at 9 bases. Trimming at V came to 5 bases and at J to 7 bases, leaving 6 bases not matched to a gene. CDR3 length equals 15 residues. The germline gives CDR1 SGHAT, CDR2 FQNNGV.

This clone was seen more than once but under ten times. The genes are TRBV19 and TRBJ2-7; the match to TRBD2 covers 8 bases. Trimming took 5 bases from V and 3 from J; bases not matched to a gene: 3. The germline CDR1 and CDR2 sequences are LNHDA and SQIVND (reference sequence). The CDR3 has 13 amino acids. CDR3 protein: CASSPGLGYEQYF. CDR3 bases: TGTGCCAGTAGTCCGGGACTAGGCTACGAGCAGTACTTC.

The count of this clone is one. This chain connects TRBV29-1 to TRBJ2-7, with 7 bases aligning to TRBD1. CDR1 and CDR2 (germline): SQVTM, ANQGSEA. Losses at the gene ends were 3 bases for V and 5 bases for J; bases not matched to a gene: 4. This CDR3 region has 12 residues. The CDR3 DNA reads TGCAGCGTTGATAGGGGGCTTAACGAGCAGTACTTC. Its translation: CSVDRGLNEQYF.

V gene TRBV2 combines with J gene TRBJ2-7; 9 positions match TRBD2. V shed 0 bases and J 2 bases; nucleotides not matched to a gene: 5. CDR3 length: 16 residues. Germline V gene lookup returns CDR1 SNHLY and CDR2 FYNNEI. The CDR3 nucleotides are TGTGCCAGCAGTGAAGCCTGGGCTAGCGGGACCTACGAGCAGTACTTC. Its translation: CASSEAWASGTYEQYF.